One sample yielded the 12 T cell receptor beta chains listed below, sequenced in a study of cytomegalovirus exposure and HLA in healthy donors. Clones were read by immunoSEQ multiplex PCR, and TCRdb kept only the in-frame ones, dropping some. Of roughly 310,000 clones in the sample, roughly 90% were seen once. Sequenced sample: PBMCs. The receptors originated from a man aged 25-40 years in good health and CMV-seronegative.

The chain employs TRBV2 and TRBJ1-2, with D possibly matching TRBD1 (6 bases). The V end lost 7 bases, the J end lost 5 bases, and 20 bases lay between the germline ends. The CDR3 contains 15 residues. The germline CDR1 and CDR2 sequences are SNHLY and FYNNEI. For the CDR3, the DNA is TGTGCCAGCATCCGAAACATGGGGGCGCCGTATGGCTACACCTTC. Encoded protein: CASIRNMGAPYGYTF.

The chain links TRBV14 to TRBJ2-5; 8 bases agree with TRBD2. J gave up 2 bases and V 0 bases, and 11 bases lay outside the gene matches. This CDR3 contains 18 residues. Germline CDR1 is SGHDN and CDR2 is FVKESK. CDR3 nucleotides: TGTGCCAGCAGCCAAGATCCGGGCTTAGCGGGGACACAAGAGACCCAGTACTTC. Protein sequence: CASSQDPGLAGTQETQYF. Full variable domain (rest looked up from reference TRBV14 and TRBJ2-5): EAGVTQFPSHSVIEKGQTVTLRCDPISGHDNLYWYRRVMGKEIKFLLHFVKESKQDESGMPNNRFLAERTGGTYSTLKVQPAELEDSGVYFCASSQDPGLAGTQETQYFGPGTRLLVL.

The chain recombines TRBV4-3 with TRBJ2-1; 11 bases align to TRBD2. The junction had 11 bases not matched to a gene; V was cut back by 4 bases and J by 6 bases. Looked up from germline, CDR1 is LGHNA and CDR2 is YSLEER. This CDR3 comprises 17 residues. For the CDR3, the DNA is TGCGCCAGCAGCCCCTACCTAGCGGGGGGAACCCTCAATGAGCAGTTCTTC. This gives the protein CASSPYLAGGTLNEQFF.

J is TRBJ1-5 and V is TRBV19; the match to TRBD1 covers 9 bases. Per germline, CDR1 LNHDA and CDR2 SQIVND (reference sequence). J was trimmed by 4 bases and V by 7 bases; bases with no gene match: 2. The CDR3 totals 13 residues. As DNA, the CDR3 is TGTGCCAGTAAAGGGACAGGGAATCAGCCCCAGCATTTT. Translating gives CASKGTGNQPQHF.

CDR3 nucleotides: TGTGCCAGCAGTTACTCAGTTAGCGGGGGCACAGATACGCAGTATTTT. This codes for CASSYSVSGGTDTQYF. The V and J genes are TRBV6-5 and TRBJ2-3, with 8 bases matching TRBD2. The CDR3 has 16 amino acids. J gave up 1 base and V 0 bases, and 3 bases lay outside the gene matches. In germline, CDR1 is MNHEY, CDR2 SVGAGI.

The CDR3 coding sequence is TGTGCCAGCAGCGGCGGGACTAGCGGACCCTACGAGCAGTACTTC. The encoded protein is CASSGGTSGPYEQYF. V and J are TRBV9 and TRBJ2-7; TRBD2 agrees at 11 bases. V trimming: 3 bases; J trimming: 2 bases; junction bases outside the gene matches: 4. This CDR3 comprises 15 residues. Germline V gene lookup returns CDR1 SGDLS and CDR2 YYNGEE. The entire variable domain, with the rest obtained from reference TRBV9 and TRBJ2-7, is as follows: DSGVTQTPKHLITATGQRVTLRCSPRSGDLSVYWYQQSLDQGLQFLIQYYNGEERAKGNILERFSAQQFPDLHSELNLSSLELGDSALYFCASSGGTSGPYEQYFGPGTRLTVT.

The rearrangement uses TRBV10-2 and TRBJ1-3; 9 nucleotides line up with TRBD1. The CDR3 runs to 15 residues. Germline V gene data show CDR1 as WSHSY and CDR2 as SAAADI. The V segment lost 3 bases and the J segment 8 bases; nucleotides outside the gene matches: 8. The CDR3 loop is CASSDKTGGLYTIYF. The CDR3 DNA reads as TGCGCCAGCAGTGATAAAACAGGGGGCCTTTACACCATATATTTT.

V is TRBV6-5 and J is TRBJ1-1; a weak D match, TRBD1 (5 bases). Trimming removed 6 bases from V and 1 base from J, with 12 bases in between. The CDR3 runs to 14 residues. The germline V gene has CDR1 MNHEY and CDR2 SVGAGI. CDR3 sequence: CASRPDRKNTEAFF. The DNA of the CDR3 is TGTGCCAGCAGACCAGACAGAAAGAACACTGAAGCTTTCTTT.

The rearrangement joins TRBV7-8 to TRBJ2-3; no firm D call. V was trimmed by 4 bases and J by 3 bases, leaving 14 bases between them. Germline CDR1 is SGHVS and CDR2 is FQNEAQ. There are 15 residues in the CDR3. CDR3 residues: CASSSQSTLTDTQYF. Written as DNA, the CDR3 is TGTGCCAGCAGCTCACAGAGCACATTAACAGATACGCAGTATTTT.

The chain has TRBV5-4 and TRBJ2-7; D might be TRBD1 (6 bases). Per germline, CDR1 SGHNT and CDR2 YYREEE (reference sequence). The length of the CDR3 is 15 residues. V lost 3 bases and J 2 bases, leaving 15 bases between the germline ends. CDR3 coding DNA: TGTGCCAGCAGCTCGTCAGGACAGCCCCCCTACGAGCAGTACTTC. Encoded protein: CASSSSGQPPYEQYF.

The chain combines TRBV7-9 with TRBJ2-7, with 7 nucleotides matching TRBD1. This CDR3 has 14 amino acids. The ends lost 5 bases at V and 2 bases at J; junction bases unmatched: 6. CDR1 is SEHNR and CDR2 is FQNEAQ in the germline V gene (reference sequence). In nucleotides, the CDR3 is TGTGCCAGCAGCCCCCGGACAGGACCCTACGAGCAGTACTTC. Its protein is CASSPRTGPYEQYF.

The rearrangement uses TRBV4-1 and TRBJ2-1; 12 nucleotides match TRBD2. The germline V gene encodes CDR1 MGHRA and CDR2 YSYEKL. This CDR3 has 18 amino acids. The ends lost 1 base at V and 4 bases at J; junction bases unmatched: 8. The CDR3 is CASSQGTSGVVLYNEQFF. The CDR3 coding sequence is TGCGCCAGCAGCCAAGGGACTAGCGGGGTCGTGCTATACAATGAGCAGTTCTTC.